What follows are 10 T cell receptor beta chains derived from one specimen sequenced in a study of CD8 T cells in ankylosing spondylitis. TCRdb redid the calling of the 5' RACE reads with MiXCR, one entry per CDR3 protein. The table lists 250,000 to 350,000 distinct CDR3 sequences, 20% of them singletons. Sample: blood, either unsorted or a sorted T cell fraction (not recorded which). These receptors were collected from a female donor with ankylosing spondylitis or in good health (not recorded which).

With regard to this clonotype: One base away lies a much larger clone, so this may be a sequencing read error. The chain couples TRBV12-3 or TRBV12-4 to TRBJ2-1; D may be TRBD2 (6 bases). This CDR3 region has 12 residues. With 6 bases removed from V and 10 bases from J, the gap between germline ends came to 13 bases. The CDR3 sequence: CASSLIAAEQFF. Written as DNA, the CDR3 is TGTGCCAGCAGCCTAATAGCGGCAGAGCAGTTCTTC.

The chain employs TRBV20-1 and TRBJ2-5, with D perhaps given as TRBD1 or TRBD2 (5 bases each). Trimming took off 7 bases at V and 4 bases at J, with 22 bases between the two ends. The germline V gene has CDR1 DFQATT and CDR2 SNEGSKA (reference sequence). CDR3 length equals 15 residues. CDR3 protein: CSGTPATGAGETQYF. The CDR3 DNA reads as TGCAGTGGTACACCCGCCACCGGGGCGGGAGAGACCCAGTACTTC.

This clonotype was recorded a few times. The rearrangement uses TRBV13 and TRBJ2-7; D is perhaps TRBD1 (6 bases). The germline V and J ends were trimmed by 3 bases and 5 bases, with 20 bases remaining between them. The CDR3 sequence is 16 residues long. Germline assignment: CDR1 PRHDT and CDR2 FYEKMQ (reference sequence). The CDR3: CASSFVKTQGTDEQYF. The CDR3 DNA sequence: TGTGCCAGCAGCTTTGTCAAAACGCAGGGGACGGACGAGCAGTACTTC.

At least ten counts were recorded for this clonotype. This chain connects TRBV4-2 to TRBJ1-1, with 9 bases identical to TRBD1. CDR1 LGHNA and CDR2 YNFKEQ come from the germline V gene. The V gene end was trimmed by 3 bases and the J gene end by 5 bases; junction bases not matched to a gene: 1. The CDR3 has 13 residues. This chain's CDR3 is CASSHGQGTEAFF. CDR3 in DNA: TGTGCCAGCAGCCATGGACAGGGGACTGAAGCTTTCTTT.

The rearrangement links TRBV19 to TRBJ2-3, with D perhaps matching TRBD2 (6 bases). The germline V gene has CDR1 LNHDA and CDR2 SQIVND (reference sequence). The CDR3 spans 15 residues. V lost 3 bases and J lost 2, with 12 bases in between. The CDR3 loop is CASSIGGTDTDTQYF. Here the CDR3 DNA reads TGTGCCAGTAGTATCGGAGGGACTGACACAGATACGCAGTATTTT.

The chain uses TRBV4-2 and TRBJ1-2; D gene unclear. The germline gives CDR1 LGHNA, CDR2 YNFKEQ. The CDR3 covers 16 residues. The V and J ends lost 1 base and 0 bases respectively, with 12 bases between them. CDR3: CASSQGTSGTNYGYTF. In nucleotides, the CDR3 is TGTGCCAGCAGCCAAGGTACGTCAGGAACTAACTATGGCTACACCTTC.

This chain connects TRBV2 to TRBJ2-1, with 8 bases aligning to TRBD1. The CDR3 consists of 16 residues. Germline lookup yields CDR1 SNHLY and CDR2 FYNNEI. J lost 4 bases, V lost 5 bases, and 10 bases had no gene match. The chain's CDR3 is CASSSPDRARYNEQFF. The CDR3 DNA is TGTGCCAGCAGTTCACCGGACAGGGCTAGATACAATGAGCAGTTCTTC.

The rearrangement joins TRBV6-2 or TRBV6-3 to TRBJ1-3; 9 bases map to TRBD1. Trimming cost V 6 bases and J 2 bases; bases outside gene matches: 2. The CDR3 consists of 14 residues. Germline CDR1 MNHEY, CDR2 SVGEGT. The CDR3 nucleotides are TGTGCCAGCAGAAGGACAGGGGCTGGAAACACCATATATTTT. Residues: CASRRTGAGNTIYF.

This clonotype turned up a few times. This chain links TRBV27 with TRBJ1-2; D unclear. V lost 5 bases to trimming and J lost 3 bases, with 13 bases between them. Germline V gives CDR1 MNHEY, CDR2 SMNVEV (reference sequence). This CDR3 comprises 14 residues. CDR3 DNA sequence: TGTGCCAGCAGTCCCCGATTTGAATACTATGGCTACACCTTC. Translation gives CASSPRFEYYGYTF.

The gene calls are TRBV9 and TRBJ2-1; weak D call: TRBD2 (5 bases). From germline, CDR1 is SGDLS and CDR2 YYNGEE. This CDR3 comprises 16 residues. Trimming shortened V by 0 bases and J by 7 bases, and 17 bases separated the two germline ends. CDR3 DNA: TGTGCCAGCAGCGTAGGAGAGGGTAATTTCGGGAATGAGCAGTTCTTC. Residues: CASSVGEGNFGNEQFF.